The present T cell receptor (beta chain) was sequenced within a study of PD-1 blockade in classical Hodgkin lymphoma. The germline V and J ends were trimmed by 0 bases and 12 bases, with 9 bases remaining between them. The CDR3 runs 11 residues. Per germline, CDR1 SGHRS and CDR2 YFSETQ. The data were produced by immunoSEQ multiplex PCR, yet TCRdb's version contains in-frame clones alone and is incomplete. This sample carries roughly 40,000 clones, roughly 90% of them seen once, and the ten largest clones take about 9%. Exposure to brentuximab vedotin varied, and each patient had relapsed following autologous stem cell transplantation.

The source is a human donor with classical Hodgkin lymphoma. The chain carries TRBV5-1 and TRBJ2-5; D possibly corresponds to TRBD2 (5 bases). Sequences were derived from peripheral blood mononuclear cells (PBMCs), sampled at baseline. The CDR3, as DNA: TGCGCCAGCAGCTTGGAACTAGAGAAGTACTTC. It codes for CASSLELEKYF.